The clone carrying this T cell receptor beta chain was found a few times. This specimen comes from a study of OX40 agonist ivuxolimab in advanced cancers. Assay used: immunoSEQ multiplex PCR; TCRdb lists only in-frame clones, some missing. The sample consists of about 100,000 clones, about 91% of them appearing once. This CDR3 has 12 residues. CDR1 ENHRY and CDR2 SYGVKD come from the germline V gene. The V gene lost 6 bases and the J gene lost 3 bases, with 7 bases spanning the gap. The TCR sequence derives from an adult with an advanced solid tumor such as melanoma, head and neck, liver or kidney cancer. The chain is built from TRBV10-3 and TRBJ2-3; unclear D gene. The input for sequencing was CD4+ or CD8+ T cells sorted from blood, taken in a trial of the OX40 agonist ivuxolimab. For the CDR3, the DNA is TGTGCCATCAGGGTCGGGACAGATACGCAGTATTTT. Its protein is CAIRVGTDTQYF.